This T cell receptor (beta chain) derives from a study of T-cell reconstitution after alpha-beta-depleted transplantation in children. Unique molecular identifiers were built into the TCRbeta library. Each CDR3 protein is one row after TCRdb ran MiXCR on the PCR reads. The sample lists approximately 88,000 distinct CDR3 sequences; 12% were seen once. J was trimmed by 4 bases and V by 0 bases; bases with no gene match: 8. Germline CDR1 and CDR2: LGHNT and FRNRAP. The CDR3 has 17 residues. Many counts were recorded for this clonotype. This clonotype was obtained from a human donor who donated a stem cell graft to a child with inherited bone marrow failure. The sample consisted of PBMCs from the stem cell graft donor, taken from the stem cell graft. This chain links TRBV12-5 with TRBJ2-1; 8 positions agree with TRBD1. The CDR3 DNA reads as TGTGCTAGTGGTTTGGTATTAGGGGACAGGATATACAATGAGCAGTTCTTC. Translation: CASGLVLGDRIYNEQFF. The full variable domain, in which reference TRBV12-5 and TRBJ2-1 provide the parts outside the CDR3, is DARVTQTPRHKVTEMGQEVTMRCQPILGHNTVFWYRQTMMQGLELLAYFRNRAPLDDSGMPKDRFSAEMPDATLATLKIQPSEPRDSAVYFCASGLVLGDRIYNEQFFGPGTRLTVL.